Reported below is one TCR beta chain. Its antigen specificity is not known. The input lacks base qualities; no much larger clone sits a single base away. Explained via the paper, the time point label denotes: baseline before first vaccination. The sample's treatment or condition label, in plain terms: meningococcal conjugate vaccine given as trial control. Vaccinee samples came from UK trials COV001 and COV002, including a single-blind randomized controlled phase 2/3 trial of AZD1222 (ChAdOx1 nCoV-19) in healthy adults. For TCRbeta chain sequencing, PBMC samples were collected from trial participants at day 0 and at day 28 after the second dose. The CDR1 and CDR2 encoded by the germline V gene are WSHSY and SAAADI. The CDR3 runs 14 residues from the cysteine to the phenylalanine. The entry retains the CDR3 DNA only, 42 bases that are in frame from base 1. From V the trimming removes 8 bases and from J it removes 0 bases, while the gene matches leave 5 bases of the junction unaccounted for.

This record belongs to a study of T cell responses to AZD1222 COVID-19 vaccine (TCRdb year 2021). Regarding the research as a whole: A total of just over 230 trial participants underwent TCR sequencing, of whom about 200 had received two doses of AZD1222 and about 25 had received two doses of the MenACWY control vaccine. Trial participants were enrolled by age into subgroups of 18-55, 56-69 and 70-plus years, and around 150, 29 and 61 TCR-sequenced participants, respectively, were included in these subgroups. Summary of the overall study and its limitations: Vaccine-associated CD4 TCRs spanned the whole spike protein, with dominant responses in regions 160-218 and 743-854. No day 14 peak-response samples were available, so repertoires were characterized only after the peak T cell response. Participants were mostly white British, with more females than males. The authors suggested clonal diversity may have been underestimated. The 56-69-year group was small, and its depth increase did not reach significance, likely because of low power. Conclusions about previously exposed vaccinees are limited because only five to seven AZD1222 recipients were SARS-CoV-2 seropositive at baseline. After two AZD1222 doses, spike-specific TCR breadth and depth were significantly higher than at day 0 and than in MenACWY recipients. Reportedly, almost half of the unique spike-specific TCRs recognized epitopes lying outside the regions that are mutated in the B.1.351 and B.1.1.7 variants.

The CDR3 regions of human TCRbeta chains were analyzed by immunosequencing. The paper's data handling went like this. TCRs in the repertoires were compared against a reference library of SARS-CoV-2-specific TCRs that had been generated with the MIRA antigen-specificity platform. Breadth meant the fraction of unique TCRs that were SARS-CoV-2-associated, whereas depth meant the fraction of total T cells that were SARS-CoV-2-associated. Using the MIRA data, each spike-specific TCR was assigned both to the spike region to which the TCR was reactive and to a CD4 or CD8 class. Log10-transformed breadth and depth values were compared by one-way ANOVA with Sidak's multiple comparisons tests. Entries here come from immuneACCESS through TCRdb and include only in-frame sequences with V and J called. Some clones fail to appear in such tables; in the studies checked, an unresolved V gene covers under half of the shortfall, and the cause of the remainder is unknown. V and J calls and clone size follow that table, whereas D and trimming were derived from the DNA. The sample table records about 150,000 clones; under 95% of these occur just once. The ten top clones hold approximately 2.7% of the sample.

This TCR came from an adult in good health. The V gene is TRBV10-2 and the J gene is TRBJ2-3, with 7 central nucleotides matching TRBD2. Material: peripheral blood, obtained on day 0 of MenACWY control vaccination. In nucleotides, the sequence is TGCGCCAGCGAGAATAGCGGGAGCACAGATACGCAGTATTTT. This gives the protein CASENSGSTDTQYF.